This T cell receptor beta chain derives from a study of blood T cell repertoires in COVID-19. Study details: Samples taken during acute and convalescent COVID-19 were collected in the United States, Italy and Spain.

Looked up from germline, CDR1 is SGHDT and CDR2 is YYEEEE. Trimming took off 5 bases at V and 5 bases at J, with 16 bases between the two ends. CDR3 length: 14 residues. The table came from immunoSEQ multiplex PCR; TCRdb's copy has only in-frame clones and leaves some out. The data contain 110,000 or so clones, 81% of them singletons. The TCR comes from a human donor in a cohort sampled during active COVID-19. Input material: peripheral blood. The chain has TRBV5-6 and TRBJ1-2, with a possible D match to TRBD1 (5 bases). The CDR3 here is CASSLIDSRYGYTF. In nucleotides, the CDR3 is TGTGCCAGCAGTTTGATAGACAGTCGGTATGGCTACACCTTC.